This T cell receptor beta chain was sequenced in a study of cytomegalovirus exposure and HLA in healthy donors. Study-wide results and limits: While the bulk of TCR sequences proved rare, some public TCRs turned up in many donors.

About this clone itself: Antigen: not known.

V was trimmed by 6 bases and J by 12 bases, leaving 21 bases between them. Germline V gene lookup returns CDR1 SGHVS and CDR2 FQNEAQ. The CDR3 sequence is 13 residues long. Researchers ran the PCR with 60 Vbeta and 13 Jbeta primers. Measured with immunoSEQ multiplex PCR; TCRdb has only the in-frame clones, and not every one. The sample has fewer than 200,000 clones; 75% to 90% are singletons. This receptor was obtained from a woman aged 45-59 years in good health and CMV-seropositive. The V call is TRBV7-8, the J call TRBJ2-7; no definite D call. Sample: PBMCs. The CDR3 DNA is TGTGCCAGCAGTCGCGACTCAGACGCTGCTCCGTACTTC. Its translation: CASSRDSDAAPYF.